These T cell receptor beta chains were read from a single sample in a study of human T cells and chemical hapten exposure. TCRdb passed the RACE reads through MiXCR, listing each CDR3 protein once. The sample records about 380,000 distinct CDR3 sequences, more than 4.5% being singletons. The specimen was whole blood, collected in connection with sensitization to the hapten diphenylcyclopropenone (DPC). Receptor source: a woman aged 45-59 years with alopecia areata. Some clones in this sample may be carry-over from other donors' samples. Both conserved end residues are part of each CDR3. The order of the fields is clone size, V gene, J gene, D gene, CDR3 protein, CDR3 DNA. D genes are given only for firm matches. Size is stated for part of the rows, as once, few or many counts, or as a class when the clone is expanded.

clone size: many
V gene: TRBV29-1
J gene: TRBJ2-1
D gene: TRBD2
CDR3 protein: CSVEDYRTSGNNEQFF
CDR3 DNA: TGCAGCGTTGAAGACTACCGCACTAGCGGTAACAATGAGCAGTTCTTC

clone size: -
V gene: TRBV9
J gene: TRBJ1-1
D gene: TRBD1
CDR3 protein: CASSVEGQRNTEAFF
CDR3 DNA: TGTGCCAGCAGCGTAGAGGGACAGAGGAACACTGAAGCTTTCTTT

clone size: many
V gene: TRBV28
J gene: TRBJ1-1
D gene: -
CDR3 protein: CASRKEGMNTEAFF
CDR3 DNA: TGTGCCAGCAGGAAGGAGGGCATGAACACTGAAGCTTTCTTT

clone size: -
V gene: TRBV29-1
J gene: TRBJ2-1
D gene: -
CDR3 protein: CSVLQSRADSYNEQFF
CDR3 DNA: TGCAGCGTTCTCCAATCTAGGGCTGACTCCTACAATGAGCAGTTCTTC

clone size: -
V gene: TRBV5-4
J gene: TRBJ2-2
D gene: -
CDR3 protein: CASQLWNTGELFF
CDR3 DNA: TGTGCCAGCCAACTATGGAACACCGGGGAGCTGTTTTTT

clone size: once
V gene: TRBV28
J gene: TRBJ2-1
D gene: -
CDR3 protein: CASSRAGPLNEQLF
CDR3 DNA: TGTGCCAGCAGTCGGGCGGGACCCCTCAATGAGCAGTTATTC

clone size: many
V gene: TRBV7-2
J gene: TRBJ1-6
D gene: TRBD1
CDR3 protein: CASSVGTGRNSPLHF
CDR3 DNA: TGTGCCAGCAGCGTCGGGACAGGGCGGAATTCACCCCTCCACTTT

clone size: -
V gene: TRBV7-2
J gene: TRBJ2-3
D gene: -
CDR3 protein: CASARPGSPDTQYF
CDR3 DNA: TGTGCCAGCGCTCGACCGGGGAGTCCAGATACGCAGTATTTT

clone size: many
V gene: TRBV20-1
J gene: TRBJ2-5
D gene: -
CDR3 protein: CSARAAARDRETQYF
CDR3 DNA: TGCAGTGCTAGAGCGGCCGCGCGAGACAGAGAGACCCAGTACTTC

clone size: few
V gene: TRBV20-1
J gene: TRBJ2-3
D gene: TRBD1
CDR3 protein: CSAATGASGTDTQYF
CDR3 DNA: TGCAGTGCTGCGACAGGGGCGTCTGGCACAGATACGCAGTATTTT

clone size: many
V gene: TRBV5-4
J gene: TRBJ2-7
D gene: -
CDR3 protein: CASSSTGRNEQYF
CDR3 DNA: TGTGCCAGCAGCTCCACAGGGAGGAACGAGCAGTACTTC

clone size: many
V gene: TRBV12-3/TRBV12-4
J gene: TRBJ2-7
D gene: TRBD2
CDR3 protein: CASSLPSGNAPQYF
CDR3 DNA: TGTGCCAGCAGCCTCCCTAGCGGGAACGCCCCCCAGTACTTC

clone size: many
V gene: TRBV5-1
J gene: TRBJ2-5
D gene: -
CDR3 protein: CASSLVGETQYF
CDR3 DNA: TGTGCCAGCAGCTTAGTAGGGGAGACCCAGTACTTC

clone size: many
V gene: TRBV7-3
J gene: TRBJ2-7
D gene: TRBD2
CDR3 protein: CASSSGSGGEQYF
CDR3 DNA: TGTGCCAGCAGCTCAGGCAGCGGGGGCGAGCAGTACTTC

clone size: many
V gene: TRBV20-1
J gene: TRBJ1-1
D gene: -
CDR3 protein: CSAHRGPEAFF
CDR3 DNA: TGCAGTGCTCACCGGGGACCTGAAGCTTTCTTT

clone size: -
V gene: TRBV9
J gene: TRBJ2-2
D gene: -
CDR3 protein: CASAGNTGELFF
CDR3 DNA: TGTGCCAGCGCTGGGAACACCGGGGAGCTGTTTTTT

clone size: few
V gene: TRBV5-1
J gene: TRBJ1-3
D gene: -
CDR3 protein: CASSFGHRDSGNTIYF
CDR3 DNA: TGCGCCAGCAGCTTTGGTCACCGAGACTCTGGAAACACCATATATTTT

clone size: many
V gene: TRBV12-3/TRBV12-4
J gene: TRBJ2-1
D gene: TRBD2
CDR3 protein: CASSSEAGAYNEQFF
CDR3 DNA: TGTGCCAGCAGTTCGGAAGCGGGAGCCTACAATGAGCAGTTCTTC

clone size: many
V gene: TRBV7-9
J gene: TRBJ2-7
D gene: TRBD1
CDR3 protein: CASSPSQGALDEQYF
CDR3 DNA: TGTGCCAGCAGCCCGAGTCAGGGGGCTTTAGACGAGCAGTACTTC

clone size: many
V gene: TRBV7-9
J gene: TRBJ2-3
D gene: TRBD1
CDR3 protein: CGTGVADTQYF
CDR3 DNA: TGTGGGACAGGGGTTGCAGATACGCAGTATTTT

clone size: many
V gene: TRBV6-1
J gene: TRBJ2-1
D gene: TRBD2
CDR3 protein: CASREIAGVTNEQFF
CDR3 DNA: TGTGCCAGCAGGGAAATAGCGGGAGTTACCAATGAGCAGTTCTTC

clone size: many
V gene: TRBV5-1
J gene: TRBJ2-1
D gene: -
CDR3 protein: CASSPTTEGDEQFF
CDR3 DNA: TGCGCCAGCAGCCCGACTACGGAAGGAGATGAGCAGTTCTTC

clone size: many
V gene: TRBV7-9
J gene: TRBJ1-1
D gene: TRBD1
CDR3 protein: CASSPHRGQRTEAFF
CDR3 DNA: TGTGCCAGCAGCCCTCACAGGGGGCAGAGGACTGAAGCTTTCTTT

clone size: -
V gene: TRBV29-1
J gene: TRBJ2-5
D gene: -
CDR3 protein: CSVDRGIRSGETQYF
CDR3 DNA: TGCAGCGTTGACCGCGGGATTAGGTCAGGGGAGACCCAGTACTTC

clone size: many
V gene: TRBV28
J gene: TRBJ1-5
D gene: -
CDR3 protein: CASSSGSLAQHF
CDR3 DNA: TGTGCCAGCAGTTCCGGGAGTCTTGCCCAGCATTTT

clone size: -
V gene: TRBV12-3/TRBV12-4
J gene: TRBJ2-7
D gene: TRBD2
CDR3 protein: CASSAGDFYEQYF
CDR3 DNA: TGTGCCAGCAGTGCGGGGGACTTCTACGAGCAGTACTTC

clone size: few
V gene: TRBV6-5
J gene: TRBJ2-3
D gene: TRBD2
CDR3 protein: CASSSERGGRTDTQYF
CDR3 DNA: TGTGCCAGCAGTTCCGAACGCGGGGGACGCACAGATACGCAGTATTTT

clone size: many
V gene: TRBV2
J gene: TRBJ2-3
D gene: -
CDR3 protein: CASSESGAGTDTQYF
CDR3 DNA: TGTGCCAGCAGTGAAAGCGGAGCCGGCACAGATACGCAGTATTTT

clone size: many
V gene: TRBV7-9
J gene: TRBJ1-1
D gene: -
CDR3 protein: CASSLGGPEAFF
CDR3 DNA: TGTGCCAGCAGCTTAGGGGGACCTGAAGCTTTCTTT

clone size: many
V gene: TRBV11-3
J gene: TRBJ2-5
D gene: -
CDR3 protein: CASSLAGSQETQYF
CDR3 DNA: TGTGCCAGCAGCTTAGCCGGGTCCCAAGAGACCCAGTACTTC

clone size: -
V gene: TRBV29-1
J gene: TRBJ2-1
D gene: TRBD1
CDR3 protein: CSDKTPDRINEQFF
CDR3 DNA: TGCAGCGATAAAACTCCGGACAGGATCAATGAGCAGTTCTTC

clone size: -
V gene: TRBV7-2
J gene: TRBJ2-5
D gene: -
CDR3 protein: CASSPPGIQETQYF
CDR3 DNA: TGTGCCAGCAGCCCCCCTGGCATCCAAGAGACCCAGTACTTC

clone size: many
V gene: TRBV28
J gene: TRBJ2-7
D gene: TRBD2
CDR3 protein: CATMASGGVEQYF
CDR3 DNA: TGTGCCACCATGGCTAGCGGGGGTGTCGAGCAGTACTTC